The 8 T cell receptor beta chains given below trace back to one sample, sequenced in a study of shared clonotypes between healthy human individuals. Profiled with immunoSEQ multiplex PCR; TCRdb holds only in-frame clones, not every one. The data contain hundreds of thousands of clones, around 96% of them singletons. The sequenced material came from naive CD4+ T cells sorted from blood. Subset of the sample: CD45RA+ positively selected. These receptors came from a woman aged 25 to 39 in good health.

The V and J genes are TRBV29-1 and TRBJ2-1; D is undetermined. The ends were cut back, 5 bases at V and 6 bases at J, with 17 bases in the middle. There are 14 residues in the CDR3. Per germline, CDR1 SQVTM and CDR2 ANQGSEA. The CDR3 nucleotides are TGCAGCGTTCCTGCCCTGGGAACCTTCAATGAGCAGTTCTTC. Translated, it gives CSVPALGTFNEQFF.

The chain has TRBV28 and TRBJ2-7, with D maybe TRBD2 (5 bases). CDR3 length: 15 amino acids. Germline CDR1 reads MDHEN; CDR2 reads SYDVKM. Trimming pared 5 bases from V and 2 bases from J, leaving 16 bases between. The CDR3 protein is CASSRAGVAPYEQYF. The CDR3 DNA is TGTGCCAGCAGTCGGGCGGGCGTAGCCCCCTACGAGCAGTACTTC.

This rearrangement joins TRBV5-1 to TRBJ2-4, with D perhaps matching TRBD1 or TRBD2 (5 bases each). V lost 2 bases and J 7 bases, leaving 13 bases between the germline ends. Germline CDR1 is SGHRS and CDR2 is YFSETQ. This CDR3 is built from 14 residues. The CDR3 nucleotides are TGCGCCAGCAGCTTAGCGGTTAAGGGGAACATTCAGTACTTC. Translating it yields CASSLAVKGNIQYF.

The gene calls are TRBV7-6 and TRBJ1-3, with TRBD1 as a possible D gene (6 bases). The CDR3 spans 12 residues. Per the germline V gene, CDR1 is SGHVS and CDR2 is FNYEAQ. The V and J ends lost 9 bases and 2 bases respectively, with 8 bases between them. The CDR3 nucleotides are TGTGCCAGTACAGGGACTGGAAACACCATATATTTT. Amino acid sequence: CASTGTGNTIYF. The full variable domain, rest sourced from reference TRBV7-6 and TRBJ1-3, is GAGVSQSPRYKVTKRGQDVALRCDPISGHVSLYWYRQALGQGPEFLTYFNYEAQQDKSGLPNDRFSAERPEGSISTLTIQRTEQRDSAMYRCASTGTGNTIYFGEGSWLTVV.

The V gene is TRBV6-6, the J gene TRBJ1-5; D might be TRBD1 (5 bases). The germline V gene encodes CDR1 MNHNY and CDR2 SVGAGI (reference sequence). The V and J ends lost 5 bases and 1 base respectively, with 9 bases between them. There are 14 residues in the CDR3. Written as DNA, the CDR3 is TGTGCCAGCAGTACCCGGGACAGCAATCAGCCCCAGCATTTT. Protein product: CASSTRDSNQPQHF.

This rearrangement joins TRBV2 to TRBJ2-7, with D uncertain. This CDR3 has 12 amino acids. Deletions cut 7 bases from V and 3 bases from J, with 10 bases between. The germline V gene has CDR1 SNHLY and CDR2 FYNNEI. The CDR3 nucleotides read TGTGCCAGCAAAGCGCAGAACTACGAGCAGTACTTC. Residues: CASKAQNYEQYF.

The chain links TRBV28 to TRBJ2-3, with TRBD2 matching 8 bases. V shed 5 bases and J 9 bases; nucleotides not matched to a gene: 16. CDR1 and CDR2 (germline): MDHEN, SYDVKM. The CDR3 has 16 amino acids. This chain's CDR3 is CASSPRTGGTYRTQYF. The CDR3, as DNA: TGTGCCAGCAGTCCTCGCACGGGGGGGACCTATAGGACGCAGTATTTT.

The J gene is TRBJ2-5, the V gene TRBV2; 8 bases are a match to TRBD2. Germline loops: CDR1 SNHLY, CDR2 FYNNEI. CDR3 size: 16 residues. V trimming: 4 bases; J trimming: 0 bases; junction bases outside the gene matches: 7. CDR3 in DNA: TGTGCCAGCAGTGTCAGACTAGCGCAGTACCAAGAGACCCAGTACTTC. Translating gives CASSVRLAQYQETQYF.